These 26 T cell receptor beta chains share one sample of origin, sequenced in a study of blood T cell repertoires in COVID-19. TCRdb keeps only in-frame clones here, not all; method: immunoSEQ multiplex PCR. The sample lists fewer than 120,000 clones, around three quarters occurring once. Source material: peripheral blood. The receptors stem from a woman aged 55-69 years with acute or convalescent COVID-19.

The CDR3: CASSEGEGVYGYTF. The CDR3 DNA is TGTGCCAGCAGCGAAGGGGAGGGGGTCTATGGCTACACCTTC. The gene calls are TRBV3-1 (or the pseudogene TRBV3-2) and TRBJ1-2; a weak D match, TRBD1 (6 bases). Germline V gene data show CDR1 as LGHDT and CDR2 as YNNKEL (reference sequence). Trimming removed 5 bases from V and 4 bases from J, with 14 bases in between. The CDR3 runs 14 residues.

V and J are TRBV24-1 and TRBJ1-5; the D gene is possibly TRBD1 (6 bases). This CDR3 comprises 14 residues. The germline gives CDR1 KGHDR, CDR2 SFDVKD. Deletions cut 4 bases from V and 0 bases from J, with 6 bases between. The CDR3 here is CATSETGSNQPQHF. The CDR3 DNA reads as TGTGCCACCAGTGAGACAGGTAGCAATCAGCCCCAGCATTTT.

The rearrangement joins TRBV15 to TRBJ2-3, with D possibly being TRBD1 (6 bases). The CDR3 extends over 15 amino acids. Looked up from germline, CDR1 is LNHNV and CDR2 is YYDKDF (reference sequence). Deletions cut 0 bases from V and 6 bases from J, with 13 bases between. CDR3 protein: CATSREVQGLDTQYF. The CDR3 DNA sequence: TGTGCCACCAGCAGAGAGGTCCAGGGGCTCGATACGCAGTATTTT.

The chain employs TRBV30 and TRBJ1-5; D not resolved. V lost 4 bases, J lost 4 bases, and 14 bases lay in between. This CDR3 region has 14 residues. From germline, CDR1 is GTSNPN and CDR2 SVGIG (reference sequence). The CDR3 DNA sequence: TGTGCCTGGAACCGGGGATACGGGAATCAGCCCCAGCATTTT. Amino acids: CAWNRGYGNQPQHF.

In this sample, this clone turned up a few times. The chain's CDR3 is CASIGQGFRGQPQHF. Here the CDR3 DNA reads TGTGCCAGTATCGGACAGGGGTTTCGGGGCCAGCCCCAGCATTTT. The V and J genes are TRBV19 and TRBJ1-5; 9 positions agree with TRBD1. J was trimmed by 7 bases and V by 7 bases; bases with no gene match: 11. Germline V gene data show CDR1 as LNHDA and CDR2 as SQIVND (reference sequence). CDR3 length: 15 residues.

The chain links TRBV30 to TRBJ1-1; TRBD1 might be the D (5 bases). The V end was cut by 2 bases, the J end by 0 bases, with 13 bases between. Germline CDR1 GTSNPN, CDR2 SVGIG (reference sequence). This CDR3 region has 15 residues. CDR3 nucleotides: TGTGCCTGGAGTCTTCTAGGCAGGGTGAACACTGAAGCTTTCTTT. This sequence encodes CAWSLLGRVNTEAFF.

The CDR3 DNA follows: TGTGCCAGCTCACCCCGGACTAGCGGGGATAGGAATGAGCAGTTCTTC. Its translation is CASSPRTSGDRNEQFF. This chain connects TRBV18 to TRBJ2-1, with 12 positions matching TRBD2. Trimming took 3 bases from V and 7 from J; bases not matched to a gene: 7. This CDR3 spans 16 amino acids. CDR1 KGHSH and CDR2 LQKENI come from the germline V gene.

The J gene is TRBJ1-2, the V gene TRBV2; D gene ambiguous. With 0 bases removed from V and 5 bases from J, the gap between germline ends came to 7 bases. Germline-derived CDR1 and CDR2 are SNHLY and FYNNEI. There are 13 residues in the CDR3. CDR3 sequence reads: CASSEAVGYGYTF. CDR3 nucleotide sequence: TGTGCCAGCAGTGAAGCAGTCGGTTATGGCTACACCTTC.

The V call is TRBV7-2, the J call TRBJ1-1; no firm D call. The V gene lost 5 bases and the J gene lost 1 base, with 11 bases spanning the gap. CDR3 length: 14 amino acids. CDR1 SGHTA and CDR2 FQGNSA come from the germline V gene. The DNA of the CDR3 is TGTGCCAGCAGCCCCCCGCCGGGGAACACTGAAGCTTTCTTT. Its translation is CASSPPPGNTEAFF.

Here the CDR3 DNA reads TGTGCCAGCAGCTTGGTTGGGCGGGATGGCTACACCTTC. It translates to CASSLVGRDGYTF. The chain recombines TRBV5-6 with TRBJ1-2; D gene ambiguous. Germline CDR1 reads SGHDT; CDR2 reads YYEEEE. The CDR3 is made up of 13 amino acids. V lost 0 bases and J lost 6, with 9 bases in between.

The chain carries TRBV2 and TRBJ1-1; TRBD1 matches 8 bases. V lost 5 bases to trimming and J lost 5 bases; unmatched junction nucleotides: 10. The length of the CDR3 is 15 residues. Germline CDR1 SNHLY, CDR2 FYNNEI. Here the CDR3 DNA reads TGTGCCAGCAGTAGAACGAAGGGACAGGCGACTGAAGCTTTCTTT. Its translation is CASSRTKGQATEAFF.

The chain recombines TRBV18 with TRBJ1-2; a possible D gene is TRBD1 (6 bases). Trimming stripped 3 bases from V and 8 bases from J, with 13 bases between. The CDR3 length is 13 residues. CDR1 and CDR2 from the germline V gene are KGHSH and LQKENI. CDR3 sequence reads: CASSPTGQGGYTF. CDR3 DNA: TGTGCCAGCTCACCCACGGGACAAGGGGGCTACACCTTC.

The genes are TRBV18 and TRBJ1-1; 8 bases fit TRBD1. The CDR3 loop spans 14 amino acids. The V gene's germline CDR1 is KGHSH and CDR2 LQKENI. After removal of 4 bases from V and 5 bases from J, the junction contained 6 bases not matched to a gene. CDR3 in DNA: TGTGCCAGCTCACTGACAGGGGAAGGGACTGAAGCTTTCTTT. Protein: CASSLTGEGTEAFF.

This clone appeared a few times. CDR3 sequence reads: CASSEGENQPQHF. The CDR3 region has the DNA TGTGCCAGCAGCGAAGGTGAGAATCAGCCCCAGCATTTT. The rearrangement uses TRBV4-2 and TRBJ1-5; the D is unclear. The V end lost 5 bases, the J end lost 4 bases, and 9 bases lay between the germline ends. This CDR3 has 13 residues. Germline values: CDR1 LGHNA, CDR2 YNFKEQ.

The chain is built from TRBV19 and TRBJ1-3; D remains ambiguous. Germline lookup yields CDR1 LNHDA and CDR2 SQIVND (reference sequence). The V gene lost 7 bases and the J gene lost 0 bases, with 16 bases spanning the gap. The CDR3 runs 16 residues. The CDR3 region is CASKIGGTSSGNTIYF. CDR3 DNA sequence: TGTGCCAGTAAAATAGGCGGCACCAGCTCTGGAAACACCATATATTTT.

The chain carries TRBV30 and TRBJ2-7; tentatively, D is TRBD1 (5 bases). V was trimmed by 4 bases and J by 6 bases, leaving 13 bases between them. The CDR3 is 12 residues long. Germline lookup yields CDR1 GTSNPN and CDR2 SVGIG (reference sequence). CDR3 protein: CAWTNSGAEQYF. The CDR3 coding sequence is TGTGCCTGGACCAACTCTGGGGCCGAGCAGTACTTC.

CDR3 nucleotides: TGCGCCAGCAGTTTAACAGGGGACACTGAAGCTTTCTTT. Its protein product is CASSLTGDTEAFF. The chain links TRBV10-1 to TRBJ1-1; 7 bases fit TRBD1. This CDR3 contains 13 residues. The V and J ends lost 5 bases and 3 bases, in that order; junction bases with no gene match: 3. From germline, CDR1 is WNHNN and CDR2 SYGVQD (reference sequence).

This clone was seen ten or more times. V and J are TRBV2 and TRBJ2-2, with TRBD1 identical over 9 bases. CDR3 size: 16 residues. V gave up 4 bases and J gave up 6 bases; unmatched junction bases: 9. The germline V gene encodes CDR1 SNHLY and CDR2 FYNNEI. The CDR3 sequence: CASSAAGTGKAGELFF. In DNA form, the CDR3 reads TGTGCCAGCAGTGCCGCCGGGACAGGGAAGGCCGGGGAGCTGTTTTTT.

The CDR3, as DNA: TGTGCCACCAGCAGAAACAGTATCAACTATGGCTACACCTTC. Translation: CATSRNSINYGYTF. The rearrangement joins TRBV15 to TRBJ1-2, with unresolved D. Per the germline V gene, CDR1 is LNHNV and CDR2 is YYDKDF (reference sequence). V lost 2 bases, J lost 2 bases, and 9 bases lay in between. The CDR3 has 14 residues.

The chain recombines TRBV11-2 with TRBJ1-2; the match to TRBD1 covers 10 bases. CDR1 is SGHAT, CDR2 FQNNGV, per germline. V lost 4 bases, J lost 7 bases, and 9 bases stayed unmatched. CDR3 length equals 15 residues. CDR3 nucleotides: TGTGCCAGCAGCTCGAGGCTGGGACAGGGGACTGGCTACACCTTC. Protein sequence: CASSSRLGQGTGYTF. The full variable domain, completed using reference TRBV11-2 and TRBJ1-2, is EAGVAQSPRYKIIEKRQSVAFWCNPISGHATLYWYQQILGQGPKLLIQFQNNGVVDDSQLPKDRFSAERLKGVDSTLKIQPAKLEDSAVYLCASSSRLGQGTGYTFGSGTRLTVV.

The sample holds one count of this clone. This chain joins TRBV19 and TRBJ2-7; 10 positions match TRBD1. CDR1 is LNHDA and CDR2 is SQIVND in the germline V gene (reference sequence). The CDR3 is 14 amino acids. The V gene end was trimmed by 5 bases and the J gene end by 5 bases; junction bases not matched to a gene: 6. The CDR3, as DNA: TGTGCCAGTAGTCCCGGGACAGGGGCCCACGAGCAGTACTTC. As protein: CASSPGTGAHEQYF. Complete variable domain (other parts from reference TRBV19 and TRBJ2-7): DGGITQSPKYLFRKEGQNVTLSCEQNLNHDAMYWYRQDPGQGLRLIYYSQIVNDFQKGDIAEGYSVSREKKESFPLTVTSAQKNPTAFYLCASSPGTGAHEQYFGPGTRLTVT.

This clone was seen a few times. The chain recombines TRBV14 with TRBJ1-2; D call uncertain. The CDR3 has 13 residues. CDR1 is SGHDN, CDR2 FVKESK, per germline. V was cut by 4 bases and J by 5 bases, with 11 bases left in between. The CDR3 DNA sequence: TGTGCCAGCAGCCGAGCGGACGCGTATGGCTACACCTTC. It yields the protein CASSRADAYGYTF.

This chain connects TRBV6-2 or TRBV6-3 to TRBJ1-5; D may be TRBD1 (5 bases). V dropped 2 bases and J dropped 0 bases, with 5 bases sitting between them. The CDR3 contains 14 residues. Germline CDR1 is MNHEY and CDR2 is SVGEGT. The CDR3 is CASSYDSSNQPQHF. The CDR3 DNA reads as TGTGCCAGCAGTTACGACAGTAGCAATCAGCCCCAGCATTTT.

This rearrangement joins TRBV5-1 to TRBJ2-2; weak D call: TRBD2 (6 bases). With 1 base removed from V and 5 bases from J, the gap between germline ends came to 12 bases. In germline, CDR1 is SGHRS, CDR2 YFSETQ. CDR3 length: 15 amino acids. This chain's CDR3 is CASSLRGDGTGELFF. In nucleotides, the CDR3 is TGCGCCAGCAGCTTGCGCGGGGACGGTACCGGGGAGCTGTTTTTT.

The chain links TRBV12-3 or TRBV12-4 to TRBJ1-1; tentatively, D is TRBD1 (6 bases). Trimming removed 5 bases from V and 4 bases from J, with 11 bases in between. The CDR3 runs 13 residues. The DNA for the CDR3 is TGTGCCAGCAGTCCTAACAGGGTCACTGAAGCTTTCTTT. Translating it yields CASSPNRVTEAFF.

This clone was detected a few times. The CDR3 DNA reads TGTGCCAGCAGCCCTCGGGACAGCTATGGCTACACCTTC. Protein product: CASSPRDSYGYTF. The chain combines TRBV7-3 with TRBJ1-2; 7 nucleotides align to TRBD1. This CDR3 region has 13 residues. V gave up 5 bases and J gave up 4 bases; unmatched junction bases: 4. In germline, CDR1 is SGHTA, CDR2 FQGTGA.